This TCR beta chain is drawn from a study of blood T cell repertoires in COVID-19. Study-wide context: COVID-19 samples, acute and convalescent, were from the United States, Italy and Spain. T cells, B-cell-depleted T cells, or PBMCs supplied cDNA or gDNA.

As handled by the study authors: Scientists estimated how many nucleated cells there were by amplifying reference gene primers. Here immunoSEQ multiplex PCR was the method, and the copy in TCRdb shows in-frame clones only, minus some. V and J calls plus clone size are reproduced from that table; the DNA served to infer D and trimming. The table shows 50,000 to 75,000 clones, with about 86% occurring only once. The CDR3 is 13 amino acids. V was trimmed by 7 bases and J by 2 bases, leaving 12 bases between them. V gene TRBV12-3 or TRBV12-4 combines with J gene TRBJ2-7; weak D call: TRBD1 (6 bases). Material: peripheral blood. This TCR was sampled from a woman aged 80 or over with active or convalescent COVID-19. As DNA, the CDR3 is TGTGCCAGCACCTGGGACACCGCCTACGAGCAGTACTTC. This sequence encodes CASTWDTAYEQYF.